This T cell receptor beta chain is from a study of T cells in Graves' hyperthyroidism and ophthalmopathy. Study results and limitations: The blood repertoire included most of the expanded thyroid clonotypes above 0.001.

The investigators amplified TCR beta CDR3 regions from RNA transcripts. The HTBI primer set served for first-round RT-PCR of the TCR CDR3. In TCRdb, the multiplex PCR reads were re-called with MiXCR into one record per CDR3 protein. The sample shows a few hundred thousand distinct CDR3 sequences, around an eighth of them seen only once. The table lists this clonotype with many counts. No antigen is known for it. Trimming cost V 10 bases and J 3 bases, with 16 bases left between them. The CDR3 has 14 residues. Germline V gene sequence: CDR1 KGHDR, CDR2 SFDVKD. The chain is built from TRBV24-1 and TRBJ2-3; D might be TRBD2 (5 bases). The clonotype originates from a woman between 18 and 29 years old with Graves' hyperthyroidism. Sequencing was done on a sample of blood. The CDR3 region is CATSIGERTDTQYF. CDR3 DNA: TGTGCCACTTCCATTGGGGAGAGGACAGATACGCAGTATTTT.